Each of the 28 T cell receptor beta chains below was sequenced from the same sample in a study of T cells in Graves' hyperthyroidism and ophthalmopathy. The TCR beta CDR3 regions underwent amplification using RNA transcripts as the source. RT-PCR in the first round (using the HTBI primer set) targeted the TCR CDR3. TCRdb redid the calling of the multiplex PCR reads with MiXCR, one entry per CDR3 protein. The table has 650,000 to 750,000 distinct CDR3 sequences, about 14% seen once. Material for sequencing was blood. These receptors all stem from a woman younger than 30 with Graves' hyperthyroidism.

In this sample, this clonotype turned up many times. CDR3 DNA: TGTGCCAGCAGTCCTACCAGGGGAATGAACACTGAAGCTTTCTTT. The encoded protein is CASSPTRGMNTEAFF. The chain carries TRBV12-3 or TRBV12-4 and TRBJ1-1; tentatively, D is TRBD1 (6 bases). V lost 5 bases and J 0 bases, leaving 13 bases between the germline ends. The CDR3 has 15 amino acids.

This clonotype showed up just a few times. V and J are TRBV5-6 and TRBJ2-7; D not certain. CDR1 and CDR2 from the germline V gene are SGHDT and YYEEEE. V was cut by 1 base and J by 0 bases, with 14 bases left in between. The CDR3 has 16 residues. The CDR3 nucleotides are TGTGCCAGCAGCTTGTTTATGAAGGACCCCTCCTACGAGCAGTACTTC. Its protein product is CASSLFMKDPSYEQYF.

This clonotype has at least ten counts. The chain joins TRBV20-1 to TRBJ2-5, with D maybe TRBD2 (5 bases). CDR1 and CDR2 (germline): DFQATT, SNEGSKA (reference sequence). This CDR3 contains 14 residues. The germline V and J ends were trimmed by 0 bases and 2 bases, with 10 bases remaining between them. CDR3 sequence (DNA): TGCAGTGCTAGAGATGGACTGGGACAAGAGACCCAGTACTTC. Its protein is CSARDGLGQETQYF.

Only a few counts were recorded for this clonotype. The gene calls are TRBV28 and TRBJ2-1; D is tentatively TRBD1 or TRBD2 (5 bases each). V lost 5 bases, J lost 0 bases, and 17 bases lay in between. The CDR3 is made up of 17 amino acids. Per the germline V gene, CDR1 is MDHEN and CDR2 is SYDVKM. The CDR3 here is CASSPSPAGSSYNEQFF. CDR3 coding DNA: TGTGCCAGCAGTCCGTCCCCGGCAGGGAGCTCCTACAATGAGCAGTTCTTC.

This clonotype was observed a handful of times. The chain uses TRBV24-1 and TRBJ2-7; D gene ambiguous. Trimming pared 8 bases from V and 4 bases from J, leaving 17 bases between. This CDR3 spans 14 amino acids. The germline V gene has CDR1 KGHDR and CDR2 SFDVKD. The CDR3 DNA sequence: TGTGCCACCATAGGCACCCGTCTGTCTTACGAGCAGTACTTC. The encoded protein is CATIGTRLSYEQYF.

Ten or more counts support this clonotype. This chain connects TRBV5-1 to TRBJ2-7; no definite D call. Germline CDR1 and CDR2: SGHRS and YFSETQ. This CDR3 has 15 amino acids. Trimming removed 2 bases at V and 3 bases at J, with 15 bases between. CDR3 DNA: TGCGCCAGCAGCTTTGGGTCTATTGGCGGCTACGAGCAGTACTTC. Amino acids: CASSFGSIGGYEQYF.

This clonotype was seen more than once but under ten times. The V gene is TRBV6-1, the J gene TRBJ2-3, with D unclear. The CDR3 totals 12 residues. The germline V gene has CDR1 MNHNS and CDR2 SASEGT. With 10 bases removed from V and 1 base from J, the gap between germline ends came to 9 bases. The CDR3 loop reads CATTVGTDTQYF. The CDR3 bases are TGTGCCACCACGGTCGGCACAGATACGCAGTATTTT.

The sample holds a few counts of this clonotype. This chain links TRBV5-1 with TRBJ2-7; D perhaps matches TRBD2 (6 bases). The V gene's germline CDR1 is SGHRS and CDR2 YFSETQ. V gave up 0 bases and J gave up 0 bases, with 16 bases separating them. The CDR3 loop spans 17 amino acids. The DNA of the CDR3 is TGCGCCAGCAGCTTGGGTTTAGCGGTCCAGAGCTCCTACGAGCAGTACTTC. Amino acids: CASSLGLAVQSSYEQYF.

The table lists this clonotype with many counts. The chain carries TRBV30 and TRBJ2-7; TRBD2 matches at 16 bases. Trimming cost V 4 bases and J 7 bases; bases outside gene matches: 10. This CDR3 comprises 16 residues. From germline, CDR1 is GTSNPN and CDR2 SVGIG (reference sequence). The CDR3: CAWNRGLAGGPEEQYF. The CDR3 region has the DNA TGTGCCTGGAACAGGGGACTAGCGGGAGGGCCGGAAGAGCAGTACTTC.

At least ten counts were recorded for this clonotype. Here the CDR3 reads CASSSLKGANTEAFF. The CDR3 DNA follows: TGTGCCAGCAGCTCCCTTAAGGGGGCGAACACTGAAGCTTTCTTT. The V and J genes are TRBV11-2 and TRBJ1-1, with 7 bases identical to TRBD1. The V segment lost 4 bases and the J segment 1 base; nucleotides outside the gene matches: 6. The CDR3 runs to 15 residues. In germline, CDR1 is SGHAT, CDR2 FQNNGV.

The CDR3 reads CASSFSGGVTDTQYF. For the CDR3, the DNA is TGTGCCAGCAGCTTTTCGGGGGGAGTGACAGATACGCAGTATTTT. The chain employs TRBV7-3 and TRBJ2-3; 7 bases match TRBD2. Unmatched junction bases numbered 6, after V lost 3 bases and J lost 3 bases. Germline V lookup: CDR1 SGHTA, CDR2 FQGTGA. The CDR3 extends over 15 amino acids.

This clonotype was seen at least ten times. The chain has TRBV7-9 and TRBJ2-5; 11 positions match TRBD2. The CDR3 length is 16 residues. The V gene end was trimmed by 6 bases and the J gene end by 3 bases; junction bases not matched to a gene: 9. Germline values: CDR1 SEHNR, CDR2 FQNEAQ (reference sequence). This chain's CDR3 is CASRPLAGGLKETQYF. CDR3 nucleotides: TGTGCCAGCAGACCCCTAGCGGGAGGATTGAAAGAGACCCAGTACTTC.

In this sample, this clonotype turned up many times. This rearrangement joins TRBV27 to TRBJ2-1, with 8 bases aligning to TRBD1. CDR3 length: 16 amino acids. From germline, CDR1 is MNHEY and CDR2 SMNVEV (reference sequence). Trimming removed 5 bases from V and 4 bases from J; junction bases left unmatched: 10. The CDR3 DNA follows: TGTGCCAGCAGTCCTCAGACAGGGGATTTTTACAATGAGCAGTTCTTC. Its translation is CASSPQTGDFYNEQFF.

The chain carries TRBV6-6 and TRBJ2-7, with TRBD2 as a possible D gene (6 bases). The CDR3 totals 15 residues. The germline gives CDR1 MNHNY, CDR2 SVGAGI (reference sequence). Trimming took 0 bases from V and 2 from J, leaving 11 bases between them. DNA for the CDR3: TGTGCCAGCAGTTACTCTATGCGGGGAGCCTACGAGCAGTACTTC. It is translated as CASSYSMRGAYEQYF.

This clonotype showed up many times. Its ends do not fully match the called genes, so a read error is possible. The chain employs TRBV5-1 and TRBJ1-1; D is ambiguous. This CDR3 region has 11 residues. Germline CDR1 and CDR2: SGHRS and YFSETQ. The CDR3 is CASSLDTEAFF. CDR3 DNA: TGTGCCAGCAGTTTAGACACTGAAGCTTTCTTT.

This clonotype has just a few counts. This chain links TRBV7-9 with TRBJ1-2; D unresolved. The CDR3 has 15 amino acids. V was trimmed by 5 bases and J by 7 bases, leaving 20 bases between them. Per the germline V gene, CDR1 is SEHNR and CDR2 is FQNEAQ (reference sequence). The CDR3 is CASSVPAKELSGYTF. In DNA, the CDR3 is TGTGCCAGCAGCGTCCCGGCTAAGGAGCTGAGTGGCTACACCTTC.

V gene TRBV5-1 combines with J gene TRBJ1-5; D possibly corresponds to TRBD1 (6 bases). Germline V gives CDR1 SGHRS, CDR2 YFSETQ. The CDR3 is 13 amino acids. Trimming shortened V by 8 bases and J by 3 bases, and 12 bases separated the two germline ends. CDR3: CARRGFDNQPQHF. The DNA of the CDR3 is TGCGCCAGAAGGGGGTTCGACAATCAGCCCCAGCATTTT. The variable domain in full, completed from reference TRBV5-1 and TRBJ1-5, reads KAGVTQTPRYLIKTRGQQVTLSCSPISGHRSVSWYQQTPGQGLQFLFEYFSETQRNKGNFPGRFSGRQFSNSRSEMNVSTLELGDSALYLCARRGFDNQPQHFGDGTRLSIL.

The gene calls are TRBV5-1 and TRBJ2-7; D is ambiguous. Germline assignment: CDR1 SGHRS and CDR2 YFSETQ. The CDR3 totals 12 residues. V lost 3 bases and J 9 bases, leaving 13 bases between the germline ends. The CDR3, as DNA: TGCGCCAGCAGCTCCCCCCCAGGCGGGCAGTACTTC. Translation: CASSSPPGGQYF.

This clonotype has a count of ten or more. V is TRBV27 and J is TRBJ2-5; D may match TRBD1 or TRBD2 (5 bases each). V shed 3 bases and J shed 2 bases, with 10 bases lying between them. The germline V gene has CDR1 MNHEY and CDR2 SMNVEV (reference sequence). The CDR3 loop spans 14 amino acids. The chain's CDR3 is CASSFRGPQETQYF. The CDR3 nucleotides are TGTGCCAGCAGTTTTCGGGGCCCGCAAGAGACCCAGTACTTC.

The CDR3 bases are TGTGCCAGCAGTACTAACAGGGGTTGGAACACTGAAGCTTTCTTT. Protein sequence: CASSTNRGWNTEAFF. The chain carries TRBV6-1 and TRBJ1-1, with 7 positions matching TRBD1. The CDR3 is 15 residues long. Trimming cost V 5 bases and J 1 base; bases outside gene matches: 7. Germline CDR1 is MNHNS and CDR2 is SASEGT.

The CDR3 coding sequence is TGCAGCGTATTAAGAGCTAGCGGGAGGGCCAACGAGCAGTACTTC. Protein sequence: CSVLRASGRANEQYF. This chain uses TRBV29-1 with TRBJ2-7; the match to TRBD2 covers 12 bases. The germline V gene encodes CDR1 SQVTM and CDR2 ANQGSEA. The V and J ends lost 6 bases and 5 bases, in that order; junction bases with no gene match: 11. The CDR3 spans 15 residues.

The chain uses TRBV6-5 and TRBJ1-1, with a weak D call TRBD1 (5 bases). CDR3 length: 15 amino acids. Germline lookup yields CDR1 MNHEY and CDR2 SVGAGI. V shed 2 bases and J shed 4 bases, with 14 bases lying between them. The CDR3 region has the DNA TGTGCCAGCAGTTACGGGGCCAGCTTGGCCACTGAAGCTTTCTTT. It codes for CASSYGASLATEAFF.

This clonotype was seen only a few times. The V call is TRBV6-1, the J call TRBJ1-4, with D uncertain. CDR1 is MNHNS, CDR2 SASEGT, per germline. Trimming left V 5 bases short and J 7 bases short, with 11 bases between. CDR3 length: 13 amino acids. The CDR3 coding sequence is TGTGCCAGCAGTTTCGACAAGGGTGAAAAACTGTTTTTT. It encodes CASSFDKGEKLFF.

This chain joins TRBV25-1 and TRBJ1-1, with D possibly being TRBD1 (6 bases). Germline V CDR1 and CDR2: MGHDK, SYGVNS. The CDR3 has 15 residues. Trimming removed 1 base at V and 2 bases at J, with 11 bases between. The CDR3 nucleotides read TGTGCCAGCAGTGAATCAGCGACAGGTAACACTGAAGCTTTCTTT. Its translation is CASSESATGNTEAFF.

The J gene is TRBJ2-2, the V gene TRBV20-1; D gene uncertain. Trimming shortened V by 3 bases and J by 0 bases, and 11 bases separated the two germline ends. The CDR3 sequence is 15 residues long. Germline loops: CDR1 DFQATT, CDR2 SNEGSKA (reference sequence). In DNA form, the CDR3 reads TGCAGTGCTAGGGCTAGGGTCGCGAACACCGGGGAGCTGTTTTTT. Translated: CSARARVANTGELFF.

This clonotype was observed a few times. The chain employs TRBV27 and TRBJ2-2; 7 nucleotides line up with TRBD1. The germline V gene encodes CDR1 MNHEY and CDR2 SMNVEV (reference sequence). This CDR3 has 15 amino acids. The V gene end was trimmed by 4 bases and the J gene end by 6 bases; junction bases not matched to a gene: 8. This chain's CDR3 is CASSSRDRKAGELFF. In DNA, the CDR3 is TGTGCCAGCAGTTCCCGGGACAGAAAAGCCGGGGAGCTGTTTTTT.

This clonotype was observed at least ten times. The V and J genes are TRBV20-1 and TRBJ2-1; 12 bases are a match to TRBD2. Trimming removed 5 bases from V and 0 bases from J; junction bases left unmatched: 5. CDR3 length: 16 amino acids. The germline gives CDR1 DFQATT, CDR2 SNEGSKA (reference sequence). The CDR3 here is CSAFPSGRASYNEQFF. DNA of the CDR3: TGCAGTGCTTTTCCTAGCGGGAGGGCCTCCTACAATGAGCAGTTCTTC.

This clonotype was detected only a few times. The chain carries TRBV29-1 and TRBJ2-6; D uncertain. CDR3 size: 17 residues. V lost 1 base and J 0 bases, leaving 13 bases between the germline ends. The germline gives CDR1 SQVTM, CDR2 ANQGSEA. The DNA for the CDR3 is TGCAGCGTTGAAGGGGTCAGCTCAGACTCTGGGGCCAACGTCCTGACTTTC. Encoded protein: CSVEGVSSDSGANVLTF. Together with reference TRBV29-1 and TRBJ2-6, the CDR3 gives the full variable domain: SAVISQKPSRDICQRGTSLTIQCQVDSQVTMMFWYRQQPGQSLTLIATANQGSEATYESGFVIDKFPISRPNLTFSTLTVSNMSPEDSSIYLCSVEGVSSDSGANVLTFGAGSRLTVL.